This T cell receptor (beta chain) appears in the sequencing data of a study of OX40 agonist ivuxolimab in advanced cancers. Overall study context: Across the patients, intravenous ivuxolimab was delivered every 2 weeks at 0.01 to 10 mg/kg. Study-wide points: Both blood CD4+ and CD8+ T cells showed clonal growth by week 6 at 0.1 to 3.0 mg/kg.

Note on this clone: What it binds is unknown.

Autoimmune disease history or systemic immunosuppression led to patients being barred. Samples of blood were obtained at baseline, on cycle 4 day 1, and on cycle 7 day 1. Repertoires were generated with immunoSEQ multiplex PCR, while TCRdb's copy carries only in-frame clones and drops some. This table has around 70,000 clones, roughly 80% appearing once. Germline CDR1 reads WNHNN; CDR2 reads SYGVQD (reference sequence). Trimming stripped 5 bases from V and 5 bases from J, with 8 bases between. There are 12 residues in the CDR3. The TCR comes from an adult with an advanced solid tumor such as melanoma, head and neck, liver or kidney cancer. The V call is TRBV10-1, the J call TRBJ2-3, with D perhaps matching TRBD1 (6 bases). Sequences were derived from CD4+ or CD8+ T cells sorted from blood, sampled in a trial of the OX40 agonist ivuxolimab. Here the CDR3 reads CASSLQGDTQYF. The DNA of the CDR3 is TGCGCCAGCAGTCTACAGGGAGATACGCAGTATTTT.